Listed below are T cell receptor beta chains from one sample, sequenced in a study of Ad26.COV2.S vaccination and SARS-CoV-2 variants. Profiling relied on immunoSEQ multiplex PCR, and the TCRdb table lists in-frame clones only, not all of them. This sample has about 390,000 clones, with 88% found just once. The sample consisted of peripheral blood, taken in a trial of Ad26.COV2.S vaccine versus placebo. The receptors were gathered from a person between 18 and 65 years old who received the Ad26.COV2.S COVID-19 vaccine or a placebo. The CDR3 runs from the conserved cysteine through the conserved F or W. Each record gives: D gene, V gene, clone size, J gene, CDR3 DNA, CDR3 protein. A D gene is named only where the DNA matches it firmly. Some rows mark clone size as missing; the rest say once, few, many or name a class of expanded clone.

NA	TRBV7-2	NA	TRBJ1-2	TGTGCCAGCAGCCAAGGGGGGGTCAGGGCCTATGGCTACACCTTC	CASSQGGVRAYGYTF
NA	TRBV2	NA	TRBJ1-1	TGTGCCAGCAGCGAACGCAGGAACACTGAAGCTTTCTTT	CASSERRNTEAFF
NA	TRBV6-5	NA	TRBJ1-3	TGTGCCAGCAGTTACTCGGGGTCCGGGGGAAACACCATATATTTT	CASSYSGSGGNTIYF
NA	TRBV7-9	NA	TRBJ2-1	TGTGCCAGCAGCTTGGCCCTAGCCTTCTACAATGAGCAGTTCTTC	CASSLALAFYNEQFF
NA	TRBV6-6	few	TRBJ2-7	TGTGCCAGCAGTTACTCCGGCAGGTTCTACGAGCAGTACTTC	CASSYSGRFYEQYF
NA	TRBV7-9	NA	TRBJ2-3	TGTGCCAGCAGCTTACTAGCTGGAGATACGCAGTATTTT	CASSLLAGDTQYF
TRBD1	TRBV14	NA	TRBJ2-1	TGTGCCAGCAGCCGGACAGGGGGTCGTGAGCAGTTCTTC	CASSRTGGREQFF
NA	TRBV28	few	TRBJ1-6	TGTGCCAGCAGTTCATCCCTTGTTTTGCAGGGTTATTCACCCCTCCACTTT	CASSSSLVLQGYSPLHF
NA	TRBV9	NA	TRBJ2-3	TGTGCCAGCAACCCCCGGGACGGGGGAGGTTTGGGGGCAGATACGCAGTATTTT	CASNPRDGGGLGADTQYF
TRBD2	TRBV3-1/TRBV3-2	NA	TRBJ2-5	TGTGCCAGCAGCTTGCTTGGACTAGCGGGGGGTCAAGAGACCCAGTACTTC	CASSLLGLAGGQETQYF
TRBD1	TRBV10-2	NA	TRBJ2-7	TGCGCCAGCAGCACGGGACAGGGATACGAGCAGTACTTC	CASSTGQGYEQYF
NA	TRBV19	NA	TRBJ1-1	TGTGCCAGTACCCTAAGGGACGGGAAAATGATCGACACTGAAGCTTTCTTT	CASTLRDGKMIDTEAFF
NA	TRBV10-1	NA	TRBJ1-1	TGCGCCAGCAGGGAGACAGGGAACACTGAAGCTTTCTTT	CASRETGNTEAFF
NA	TRBV5-5	NA	TRBJ1-1	TGTGCCAGCAGCTCCCCGGACACTGAAGCTTTCTTT	CASSSPDTEAFF